This T cell receptor (beta chain) was captured by sequencing in a study of blood T cell repertoires in COVID-19 (dated by TCRdb to about 2020). For the study in its entirety: The collaborator samples originated in the United States, Italy and Spain and spanned the acute and convalescent phases of COVID-19. The material from the prospective study consisted of cDNA or gDNA derived from T cells, B-cell-depleted T cells, or PBMCs. The dataset comprised deeply sampled blood TCRbeta repertoires from subjects exposed to, actively infected with, or recovered from COVID-19. The repertoires were released in a freely available public database meant as a resource for research on the immune response to SARS-CoV-2. The samples were drawn from the first 160 participants of the ongoing ImmuneRACE study and from 950 to 1,500 subjects provided by 6 global collaborators. Sample metadata almost always included a de-identified subject ID, COVID-19 status, age in years and sex. HLA class I and class II types, where available, came from metadata supplied by the sample provider rather than from assay-based typing.

Each collaborating institution followed its own protocols to collect whole blood in K2EDTA tubes. Collaborator samples were shipped for TCRbeta analysis as frozen whole blood, isolated PBMCs, or DNA extracted from either sample type. Paper-wide results and their limitations: Clinical and demographic metadata were provided uncurated, with the amount varying by source and participant.

Of note for this clone: Which antigen it targets is not known. No base qualities exist here, and no much larger clone lies one base off it.

Its CDR3 holds 13 amino acids, cysteine through phenylalanine. Here the CDR3 DNA is all that survives: 39 bases in frame from base 1. CDR1 and CDR2 were assigned from the germline V gene as MNHEY and SVGAGI. V loses 2 bases, J loses 3 bases, and the germline ends lie 7 bases apart. TCRbeta CDR3 regions were amplified from genomic DNA using the immunoSEQ Assay, a bias-controlled multiplex PCR. Turning to the authors' computational methods: The number of nucleated cells in each sample was estimated from the amplification of reference gene primers within the assay. To quantify the absolute abundance of each unique TCRbeta CDR3 rearrangement, sequence reads were collapsed and filtered. For each sample, productive Simpson clonality was calculated as the square root of Simpson's diversity index across productive rearrangements. TCRdb took this table from immuneACCESS and kept in-frame rearrangements with V and J called. Such tables lack part of the clones; where checked against another copy, unresolved V genes explain under half of the gap, and the rest is unexplained. V and J calls and clone size are as listed in that table; D and trimming were resolved from the DNA. This sample has some 46,000 clones in its table, and 87% of those were observed once. The top ten clones comprise 15% of the sample.

The chain couples TRBV6-5 to TRBJ1-2; confidence is insufficient to name the D gene. Sequencing was carried out using peripheral blood. The clonotype was recovered from a man in his sixties with active COVID-19. The encoded CDR3 is CASSYTKYYGYTF. The DNA is as follows: TGTGCCAGCAGTTACACAAAGTACTATGGCTACACCTTC.